This T cell receptor beta chain derives from a study of blood T cell repertoires in COVID-19. Germline V CDR1 and CDR2: MNHEY, SVGAGI. Trimming at V came to 4 bases and at J to 12 bases, leaving 18 bases not matched to a gene. This CDR3 contains 16 residues. Seattle's enrolled individuals joined amid active infection and were then monitored longitudinally. TCRdb keeps only in-frame clones here, not all; method: immunoSEQ multiplex PCR. This sample has approximately 170,000 clones, with approximately 84% found just once. Material for sequencing was peripheral blood. This sequence was found in a woman older than 75 with COVID-19, enrolled during active disease. This sequence joins TRBV6-5 and TRBJ2-1; TRBD2 matches at 7 bases. As DNA, the CDR3 is TGTGCCAGCAGTTCGGGGCTAGCGGCTTCCTACGGCTCGCAGTTCTTC. Translation gives CASSSGLAASYGSQFF.